This T cell receptor beta chain was retrieved from a study of response to subunit inactivated influenza vaccine. Points from the study as a whole: It was the authors' suggestion that each seasonal influenza vaccination recruits few new T cells.

This clonotype has more than one count but fewer than ten. The antigen is undetermined. This CDR3 is 11 amino acids long. Germline CDR1 and CDR2: LNHDA and SQIVND (reference sequence). Trimming removed 10 bases from V and 8 bases from J; junction bases left unmatched: 7. Using its own MiXCR run on the RT-PCR reads, TCRdb lists one record per CDR3 protein. The data hold around 190,000 distinct CDR3 sequences, with 14% observed a single time. The starting material was CD8+ T cells sorted from PBMCs, obtained 4 to 6 days after vaccination. The chain has TRBV19 and TRBJ1-2; 7 bases are shared with TRBD1. The origin of this receptor is a man aged 45 to 65 who received an inactivated influenza vaccine. The CDR3 loop is CATTGVGGYTF. The CDR3, as DNA: TGTGCCACCACAGGGGTCGGGGGCTACACCTTC.